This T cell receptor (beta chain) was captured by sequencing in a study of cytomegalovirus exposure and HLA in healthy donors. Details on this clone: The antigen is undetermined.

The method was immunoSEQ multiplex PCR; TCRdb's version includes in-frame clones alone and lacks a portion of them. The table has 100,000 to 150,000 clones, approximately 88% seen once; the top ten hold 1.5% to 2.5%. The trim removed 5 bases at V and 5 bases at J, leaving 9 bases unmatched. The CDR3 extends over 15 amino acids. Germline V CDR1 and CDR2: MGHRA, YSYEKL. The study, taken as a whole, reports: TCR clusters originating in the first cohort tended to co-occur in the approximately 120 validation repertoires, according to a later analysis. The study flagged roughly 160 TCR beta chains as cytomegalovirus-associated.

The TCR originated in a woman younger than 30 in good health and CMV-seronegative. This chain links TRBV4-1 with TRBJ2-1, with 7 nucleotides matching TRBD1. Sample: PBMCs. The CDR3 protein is CASSLGQVKDNEQFF. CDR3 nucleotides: TGCGCCAGCAGCTTAGGACAGGTAAAGGACAATGAGCAGTTCTTC.